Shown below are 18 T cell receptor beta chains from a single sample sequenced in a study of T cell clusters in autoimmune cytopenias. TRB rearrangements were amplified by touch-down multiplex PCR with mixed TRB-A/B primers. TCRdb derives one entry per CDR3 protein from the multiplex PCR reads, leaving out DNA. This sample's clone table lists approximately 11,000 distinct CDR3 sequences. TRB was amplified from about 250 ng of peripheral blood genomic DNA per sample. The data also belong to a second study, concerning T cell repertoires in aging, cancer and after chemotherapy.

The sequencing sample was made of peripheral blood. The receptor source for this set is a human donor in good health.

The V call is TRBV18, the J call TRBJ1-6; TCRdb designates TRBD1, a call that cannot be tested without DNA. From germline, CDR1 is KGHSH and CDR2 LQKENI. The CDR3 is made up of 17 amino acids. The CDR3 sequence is CASSDGRARSYNSPLHF.

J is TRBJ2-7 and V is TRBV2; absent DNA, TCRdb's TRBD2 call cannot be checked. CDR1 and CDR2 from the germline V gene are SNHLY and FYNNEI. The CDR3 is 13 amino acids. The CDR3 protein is CATSSERTYEQYF. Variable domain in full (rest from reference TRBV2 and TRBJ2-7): EPEVTQTPSHQVTQMGQEVILRCVPISNHLYFYWYRQILGQKVEFLVSFYNNEISEKSEIFDDQFSVERPDGSNFTLKIRSTKLEDSAMYFCATSSERTYEQYFGPGTRLTVT.

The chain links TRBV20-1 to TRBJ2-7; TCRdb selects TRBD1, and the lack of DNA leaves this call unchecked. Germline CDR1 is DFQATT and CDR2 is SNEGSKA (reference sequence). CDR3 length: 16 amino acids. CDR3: CSARGGRQGASHEQYF.

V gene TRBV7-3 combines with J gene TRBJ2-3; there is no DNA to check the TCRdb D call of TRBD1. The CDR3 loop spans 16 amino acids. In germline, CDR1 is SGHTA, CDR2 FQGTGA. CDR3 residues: CASSSGRGITIDTQYF.

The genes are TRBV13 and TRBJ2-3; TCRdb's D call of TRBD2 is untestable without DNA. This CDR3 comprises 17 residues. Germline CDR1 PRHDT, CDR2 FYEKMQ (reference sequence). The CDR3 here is CASSYRASGGAMKTQYF.

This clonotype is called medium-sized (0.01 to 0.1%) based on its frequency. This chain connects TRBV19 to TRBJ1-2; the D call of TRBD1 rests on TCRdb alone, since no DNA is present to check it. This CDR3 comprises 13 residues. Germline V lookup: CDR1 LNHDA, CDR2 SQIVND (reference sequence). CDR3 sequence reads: CASSTGHIYGYTF.

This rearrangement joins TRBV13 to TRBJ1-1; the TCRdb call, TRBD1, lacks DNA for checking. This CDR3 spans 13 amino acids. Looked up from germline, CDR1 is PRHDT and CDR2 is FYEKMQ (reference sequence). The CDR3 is CASSLEGGPEAFF.

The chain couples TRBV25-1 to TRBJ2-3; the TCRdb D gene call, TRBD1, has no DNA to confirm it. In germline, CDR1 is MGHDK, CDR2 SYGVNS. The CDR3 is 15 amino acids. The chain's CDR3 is CASSENWGRGDTQYF.

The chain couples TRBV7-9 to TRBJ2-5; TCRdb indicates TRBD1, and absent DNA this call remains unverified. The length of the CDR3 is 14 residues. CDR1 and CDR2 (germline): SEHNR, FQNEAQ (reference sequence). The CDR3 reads CASSLGQGAETQYF. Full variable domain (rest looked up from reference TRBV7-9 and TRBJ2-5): DTGVSQNPRHKITKRGQNVTFRCDPISEHNRLYWYRQTLGQGPEFLTYFQNEAQLEKSRLLSDRFSAERPKGSFSTLEIQRTEQGDSAMYLCASSLGQGAETQYFGPGTRLLVL.

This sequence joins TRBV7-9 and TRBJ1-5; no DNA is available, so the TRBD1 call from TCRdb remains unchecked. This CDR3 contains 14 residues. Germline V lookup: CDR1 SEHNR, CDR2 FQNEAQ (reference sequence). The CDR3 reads CASSLRGINQPQHF.

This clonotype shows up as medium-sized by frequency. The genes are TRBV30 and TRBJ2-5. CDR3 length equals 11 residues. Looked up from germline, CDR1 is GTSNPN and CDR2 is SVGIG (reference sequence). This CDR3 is CAWSRGETQYF.

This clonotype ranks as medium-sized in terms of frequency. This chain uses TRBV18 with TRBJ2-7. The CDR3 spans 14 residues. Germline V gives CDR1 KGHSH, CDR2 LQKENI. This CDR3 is CASSPPGNSYEQYF.

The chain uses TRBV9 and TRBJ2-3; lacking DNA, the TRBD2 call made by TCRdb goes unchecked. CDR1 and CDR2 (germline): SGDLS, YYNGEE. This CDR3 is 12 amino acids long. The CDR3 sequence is CASSAGGYTQYF.

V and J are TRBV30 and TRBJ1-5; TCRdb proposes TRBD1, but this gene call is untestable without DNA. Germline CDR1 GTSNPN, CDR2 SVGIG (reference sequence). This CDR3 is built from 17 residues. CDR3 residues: CAWSMPGTVYSNQPQHF.

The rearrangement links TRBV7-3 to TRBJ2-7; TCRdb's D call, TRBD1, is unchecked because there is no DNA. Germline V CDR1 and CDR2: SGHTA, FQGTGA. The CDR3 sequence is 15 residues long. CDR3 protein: CASSLRGGSAYEQYF.

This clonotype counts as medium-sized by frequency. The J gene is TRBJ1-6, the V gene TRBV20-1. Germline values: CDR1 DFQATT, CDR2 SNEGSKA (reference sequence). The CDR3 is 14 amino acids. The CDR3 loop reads CSARDGSEGSPLHF.

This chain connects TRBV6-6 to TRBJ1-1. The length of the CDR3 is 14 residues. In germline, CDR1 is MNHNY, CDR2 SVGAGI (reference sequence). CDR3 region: CASSYPRDPPEAFF.

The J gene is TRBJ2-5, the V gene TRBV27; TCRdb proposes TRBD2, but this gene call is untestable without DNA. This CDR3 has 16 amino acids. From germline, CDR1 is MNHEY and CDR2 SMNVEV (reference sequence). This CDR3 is CASIKRERGGLETQYF.